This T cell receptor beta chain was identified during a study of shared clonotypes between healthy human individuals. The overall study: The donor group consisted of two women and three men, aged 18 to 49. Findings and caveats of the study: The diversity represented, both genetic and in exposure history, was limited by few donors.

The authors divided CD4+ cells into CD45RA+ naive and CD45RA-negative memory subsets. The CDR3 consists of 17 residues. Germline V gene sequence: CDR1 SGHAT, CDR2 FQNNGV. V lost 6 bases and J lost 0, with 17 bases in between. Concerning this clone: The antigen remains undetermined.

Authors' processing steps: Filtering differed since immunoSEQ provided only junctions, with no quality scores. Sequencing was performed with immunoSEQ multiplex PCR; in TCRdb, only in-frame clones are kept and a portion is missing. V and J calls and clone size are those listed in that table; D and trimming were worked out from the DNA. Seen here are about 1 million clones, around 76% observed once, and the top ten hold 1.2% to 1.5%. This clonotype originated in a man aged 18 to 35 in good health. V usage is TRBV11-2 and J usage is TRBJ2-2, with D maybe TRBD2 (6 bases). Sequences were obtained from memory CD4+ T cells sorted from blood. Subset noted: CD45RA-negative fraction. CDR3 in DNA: TGTGCCAGCAGGCGTTTCACGGGAGACGCGAACACCGGGGAGCTGTTTTTT. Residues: CASRRFTGDANTGELFF.